The 5 T cell receptor beta chains below come from one sample, sequenced in a study of blood T cell repertoires in COVID-19. Libraries were prepared by immunoSEQ multiplex PCR; TCRdb keeps only in-frame clonotypes and omits some of them. The repertoire holds roughly 140,000 clones, almost 85% seen once, with 2.5% to 3% in the top ten. The sample consisted of peripheral blood. These receptors were obtained from a man in his forties or fifties with acute or convalescent COVID-19.

The rearrangement joins TRBV11-2 to TRBJ2-5, with D maybe TRBD2 (7 bases). V lost 5 bases and J lost 2, with 12 bases in between. CDR1 SGHAT and CDR2 FQNNGV come from the germline V gene. The CDR3 is 14 amino acids. The CDR3 region has the DNA TGTGCCAGCAGCCCGGCGGGGGCGCAAGAGACCCAGTACTTC. Protein product: CASSPAGAQETQYF.

The V gene is TRBV19, the J gene TRBJ1-2; D is undetermined. The germline V gene encodes CDR1 LNHDA and CDR2 SQIVND (reference sequence). Trimming shortened V by 3 bases and J by 4 bases, and 12 bases separated the two germline ends. The CDR3 is 14 residues long. The CDR3, as DNA: TGTGCCAGTAGTATGCTGTCGCGCGGCTATGGCTACACCTTC. Its protein product is CASSMLSRGYGYTF.

This clone was picked up a small number of times. The rearrangement uses TRBV7-9 and TRBJ1-6; 7 positions match TRBD1. The J segment lost 11 bases and the V segment lost 5 bases, leaving 12 bases of the junction unmatched. The CDR3 contains 15 residues. Germline V gene data show CDR1 as SEHNR and CDR2 as FQNEAQ (reference sequence). CDR3 sequence: CASSPSTGVTAPLHF. The CDR3 DNA follows: TGTGCCAGCAGCCCTAGCACAGGGGTCACGGCACCCCTCCACTTT.

This clone was seen more than once but under ten times. The CDR3 DNA sequence: TGTGCCAGCAGCGTAGATCAGGGGAACACCGGGGAGCTGTTTTTT. Translating gives CASSVDQGNTGELFF. The rearrangement joins TRBV9 to TRBJ2-2; possible D gene TRBD1, 5 bases. V lost 0 bases and J 1 base, leaving 7 bases between the germline ends. This CDR3 region has 15 residues. The germline gives CDR1 SGDLS, CDR2 YYNGEE.

The gene calls are TRBV4-1 and TRBJ2-5, with 9 bases aligning to TRBD2. The CDR3 sequence is 15 residues long. Trimming took 8 bases from V and 5 from J; bases not matched to a gene: 12. CDR1 MGHRA and CDR2 YSYEKL come from the germline V gene. The CDR3 reads CASGLGGRAGETQYF. The CDR3 DNA reads as TGCGCCAGCGGCCTTGGCGGGAGGGCCGGGGAGACCCAGTACTTC.